The 17 T cell receptor delta chains given below trace back to one sample, sequenced in a study of Vδ1+ human thymocytes. Sequences come from RNA converted to cDNA by reverse transcription. Multiplex PCR used pooled V-gene forward primers and a constant-region reverse primer to amplify CDR3s. TCRdb re-called the multiplex PCR reads via CATT. The repertoire includes around 19,000 delta-chain clones, roughly 7.3% of them detected once, and approximately 1% sits in the top ten. Study findings and constraints: In the thymus, TRG and TRD repertoires looked highly polyclonal with Gaussian CDR3 lengths.

No antigen has been assigned to these receptors. The sequencing sample was made of Vdelta1+ gamma-delta thymocytes from the thymus. As to subset: FACS-sorted CD3+ TCRalphabeta- TCRVdelta1+ TCRVdelta2- thymocytes. Every receptor here comes from a child younger than two who had congenital heart surgery.

This clone appeared a few times. This chain uses TRDV1 with TRDJ1, with D possibly being TRDD3 (6 bases). The CDR3 extends over 16 amino acids. Germline V CDR1 and CDR2: TSWWSYY, QGS. The V end was cut by 1 base, the J end by 6 bases, with 18 bases between. The CDR3 DNA is TGTGCTCTTGGGGAACGACCCTTGGGGGGAACCTATAAACTCATCTTT. Protein sequence: CALGERPLGGTYKLIF.

The table lists this clone with a few counts. The chain carries TRDV1 and TRDJ1, with D possibly TRDD3 on 6 matching bases. Germline V lookup: CDR1 TSWWSYY, CDR2 QGS. V lost 2 bases, J lost 0 bases, and 13 bases lay in between. This CDR3 spans 16 amino acids. CDR3 amino acids: CALGEGGPKYTDKLIF. Here the CDR3 DNA reads TGTGCTCTTGGGGAAGGGGGACCCAAGTACACCGATAAACTCATCTTT.

The gene calls are TRDV1 and TRDJ1; a possible D gene is TRDD2 (5 bases). The CDR3 is 17 residues long. Germline V CDR1 and CDR2: TSWWSYY, QGS. Trimming took 3 bases from V and 7 from J, leaving 24 bases between them. CDR3 amino acids: CALGDQVPPYPAVKLIF. The CDR3 DNA is TGTGCTCTTGGGGATCAAGTACCACCCTACCCCGCAGTTAAACTCATCTTT.

The J gene is TRDJ2, the V gene TRDV1; 10 bases fit TRDD3. Germline V gene data show CDR1 as TSWWSYY and CDR2 as QGS. The V gene end was trimmed by 3 bases and the J gene end by 8 bases; junction bases not matched to a gene: 9. There are 16 residues in the CDR3. The CDR3 nucleotides are TGTGCTCTTGGGGATTCCGGGGGATACGGACCCGCACAACTCTTCTTT. Residues: CALGDSGGYGPAQLFF.

J is TRDJ1 and V is TRDV1, with D possibly TRDD3 on 8 matching bases. The germline gives CDR1 TSWWSYY, CDR2 QGS. V lost 2 bases to trimming and J lost 8 bases, with 21 bases between them. CDR3 size: 16 residues. CDR3 sequence: CALGEFLLGARDKLIF. DNA for the CDR3: TGTGCTCTTGGGGAATTCCTACTGGGGGCCCGGGACAAACTCATCTTT.

The rearrangement joins TRDV1 to TRDJ1; TRDD2 agrees at 9 bases. With 3 bases clipped from V and 2 bases from J, the junction kept 16 bases outside the gene matches. The CDR3 sequence is 19 residues long. CDR1 TSWWSYY and CDR2 QGS come from the germline V gene. The CDR3 sequence: CALGDTSLPTTTETDKLIF. CDR3 DNA: TGTGCTCTTGGGGACACGTCCCTTCCTACCACTACTGAGACCGATAAACTCATCTTT.

The table lists this clone with a few counts. The J gene is TRDJ1, the V gene TRDV1, with 8 nucleotides matching TRDD2. The V gene end was trimmed by 3 bases and the J gene end by 6 bases; junction bases not matched to a gene: 24. The CDR3 covers 20 residues. The germline gives CDR1 TSWWSYY, CDR2 QGS. CDR3 coding DNA: TGTGCTCTTGGGGACCGGGCCTTCCTAAGGACAACCGACCCGTCCTATAAACTCATCTTT. Translating gives CALGDRAFLRTTDPSYKLIF.

This rearrangement joins TRDV1 to TRDJ1; no clear D gene. Here the J gene came from matching the DNA to germline, since TCRdb omits it. The CDR3 spans 20 residues. CDR1 TSWWSYY and CDR2 QGS come from the germline V gene. Trimming took off 2 bases at V and 0 bases at J, with 25 bases between the two ends. The DNA for the CDR3 is TGTGCTCTTGGGGAAATCTTCGACGACGTCCGAGTCCCCGACACCGATAAACTCATCTTT. This encodes CALGEIFDDVRVPDTDKLIF.

This clone was counted between two and nine times. The chain carries TRDV1 and TRDJ1, with TRDD3 identical over 13 bases. This CDR3 comprises 23 residues. Germline V CDR1 and CDR2: TSWWSYY, QGS. V lost 2 bases and J lost 0; bases outside the gene matches: 21. Written as DNA, the CDR3 is TGTGCTCTTGGGGAAAGGCTGACTGGGGGATACGCGTATCGGCTGATAGACACCGATAAACTCATCTTT. Its translation is CALGERLTGGYAYRLIDTDKLIF.

The V call is TRDV1, the J call TRDJ1; a possible D gene is TRDD3 (5 bases). Germline values: CDR1 TSWWSYY, CDR2 QGS. Trimming removed 2 bases at V and 1 base at J, with 29 bases between. The CDR3 runs to 21 residues. Here the CDR3 DNA reads TGTGCTCTTGGGGAATTCTCTCAACCCAGGGGACTTCGACGGATCACCGATAAACTCATCTTT. Translation gives CALGEFSQPRGLRRITDKLIF.

This clone counts as medium-sized. The rearrangement uses TRDV2 and TRDJ1; the D is unclear. V was clipped by 0 bases and J by 5 bases, with 15 bases between them. Germline-derived CDR1 and CDR2 are GEAIGNYY and EKD. This CDR3 is built from 15 residues. Here the CDR3 DNA reads TGTGCCTGTGACACCGGCAATAACCTGGCGGATAAACTCATCTTT. Translating it yields CACDTGNNLADKLIF.

This clone was detected only a few times. The chain uses TRDV1 and TRDJ1; TRDD3 matches 11 bases. This CDR3 region has 17 residues. V lost 0 bases to trimming and J lost 10 bases; unmatched junction nucleotides: 13. Germline CDR1 is TSWWSYY and CDR2 is QGS. CDR3 loop: CALGELGGGYVADSLIF. CDR3 nucleotides: TGTGCTCTTGGGGAACTTGGTGGGGGATACGTCGCTGATTCACTCATCTTT.

This clone appeared a few times. The chain uses TRDV1 and TRDJ1, with 9 bases that match TRDD3. CDR3 length equals 20 residues. V dropped 3 bases and J dropped 7; count of bases not matched to a gene: 24. Germline loops: CDR1 TSWWSYY, CDR2 QGS. For the CDR3, the DNA is TGTGCTCTTGGGGAGCCTCTACAGACTGTCCTGGGGGATGGCTCGGCTAAACTCATCTTT. It codes for CALGEPLQTVLGDGSAKLIF.

J is TRDJ1 and V is TRDV1; 11 nucleotides align to TRDD3. From germline, CDR1 is TSWWSYY and CDR2 QGS. V shed 4 bases and J 1 base; nucleotides not matched to a gene: 11. The CDR3 runs to 18 residues. CDR3 residues: CALGVALWGIPSTDKLIF. CDR3 sequence (DNA): TGTGCTCTTGGGGTCGCACTCTGGGGGATACCCAGCACCGATAAACTCATCTTT.

A few counts support this clone. The chain links TRDV1 to TRDJ3, with TRDD3 identical over 7 bases. There are 17 residues in the CDR3. With V trimmed by 2 bases and J by 0 bases, 1 base remained unmatched. Germline V gene lookup returns CDR1 TSWWSYY and CDR2 QGS. The CDR3 loop reads CALGEGGCSWDTRQMFF. In nucleotides, the CDR3 is TGTGCTCTTGGGGAAGGGGGATGCTCCTGGGACACCCGACAGATGTTTTTC.

The chain links TRDV1 to TRDJ1; 9 nucleotides align to TRDD3. V lost 1 base and J lost 0; bases outside the gene matches: 15. The germline V gene encodes CDR1 TSWWSYY and CDR2 QGS. CDR3 length: 20 amino acids. Here the CDR3 reads CALGERGSLTGGRDTDKLIF. As DNA, the CDR3 is TGTGCTCTTGGGGAACGGGGCTCACTTACTGGGGGAAGGGACACCGATAAACTCATCTTT.

The V gene lacks a call, and TRDJ1 is the J gene; TRDD2 reflects the table's D call only, with no check against the DNA. The CDR3 totals 17 residues. CDR3 bases: TGTGCTCTTGGGGACCCCTTCCTACTCCTGTACACCGATAAACTCATCTTT. This translates into CALGDPFLLLYTDKLIF.